Following are 8 T cell receptor beta chains from one sample sequenced in a study of T cells in Graves' hyperthyroidism and ophthalmopathy. Amplified TCR beta CDR3 regions came from RNA transcripts. The HTBI primer set drove a first-round RT-PCR of the TCR CDR3. TCRdb re-called the multiplex PCR reads with MiXCR, one entry per CDR3 protein. The data hold about 570,000 distinct CDR3 sequences, with 14% observed a single time. The sequenced sample was blood. The origin of the receptors is a woman aged 35 to 49 with Graves' hyperthyroidism.

As concerns this clonotype: The germline gene is not matched at one end of the junction; a read error may be the cause. The chain couples TRBV20-1 to TRBJ2-2, with no clear D. Germline CDR1 reads DFQATT; CDR2 reads SNEGSKA (reference sequence). The CDR3 sequence is 16 residues long. Here the CDR3 DNA reads TGCAATGCTAGAGATCTGCTCACCCCGAACACCGGGGAGCTGTTTTTT. Its protein product is CNARDLLTPNTGELFF.

The genes are TRBV12-3 or TRBV12-4 and TRBJ1-3, with D uncertain. Between the trimmed V and J ends, which lost 1 base and 0 bases, there was a span of 13 bases. CDR3 length: 17 amino acids. The CDR3 DNA sequence: TGTGCCAGCAGTTTAGGCTCCCTCTTAAGCTCTGGAAACACCATATATTTT. As protein: CASSLGSLLSSGNTIYF.

The sample holds a few counts of this clonotype. The chain joins TRBV28 to TRBJ2-3; 9 nucleotides agree with TRBD2. This CDR3 contains 23 residues. V gave up 6 bases and J gave up 7 bases; unmatched junction bases: 35. Germline CDR1 reads MDHEN; CDR2 reads SYDVKM. The CDR3 spells CASRKGGKSGRPPPLLAPYTQYF. For the CDR3, the DNA is TGTGCCAGCAGGAAAGGTGGGAAGAGCGGGAGGCCTCCCCCACTCCTAGCCCCCTATACGCAGTATTTT.

This clonotype was observed at least ten times. The gene calls are TRBV24-1 and TRBJ1-2; maybe TRBD1 (6 bases). V was pared by 4 bases and J by 5 bases, with 10 bases between. The CDR3 has 13 amino acids. CDR1 and CDR2 from the germline V gene are KGHDR and SFDVKD. CDR3 bases: TGTGCCACCAGTGACGCACAGGGTTATGGCTACACCTTC. This translates into CATSDAQGYGYTF.

The rearrangement links TRBV20-1 to TRBJ2-2; 11 bases are shared with TRBD1. This CDR3 has 17 residues. V lost 1 base, J lost 1 base, and 5 bases stayed unmatched. Per the germline V gene, CDR1 is DFQATT and CDR2 is SNEGSKA (reference sequence). The CDR3 protein is CSARGGQGAGNTGELFF. As DNA, the CDR3 is TGCAGTGCTAGAGGTGGACAGGGGGCGGGGAACACCGGGGAGCTGTTTTTT.

There are a few counts of this clonotype. The J gene is TRBJ1-6, the V gene TRBV12-3 or TRBV12-4; 9 bases map to TRBD1. The ends lost 4 bases at V and 7 bases at J; junction bases unmatched: 5. The CDR3 is 15 amino acids. CDR3 sequence (DNA): TGTGCCAGCAGTTCGGGGACAGGGTGGAATTCACCCCTCCACTTT. Amino acids: CASSSGTGWNSPLHF.

The chain uses TRBV7-9 and TRBJ2-1, with D possibly being TRBD1 or TRBD2 (5 bases each). This CDR3 is built from 13 residues. Germline CDR1 is SEHNR and CDR2 is FQNEAQ (reference sequence). V dropped 4 bases and J dropped 9 bases, with 13 bases sitting between them. CDR3 coding DNA: TGTGCCAGCAGCTCCGTGGGGGACGGTGAGCAGTTCTTC. Translation: CASSSVGDGEQFF. Full variable domain (remainder filled in from reference TRBV7-9 and TRBJ2-1): DTGVSQNPRHKITKRGQNVTFRCDPISEHNRLYWYRQTLGQGPEFLTYFQNEAQLEKSRLLSDRFSAERPKGSFSTLEIQRTEQGDSAMYLCASSSVGDGEQFFGPGTRLTVL.

The J gene is TRBJ2-5, the V gene TRBV24-1; D is unresolved. V shed 1 base and J shed 6 bases, with 8 bases lying between them. Per the germline V gene, CDR1 is KGHDR and CDR2 is SFDVKD. CDR3 length equals 13 residues. CDR3 amino acids: CATSDFITKTQYF. The CDR3 region has the DNA TGTGCCACCAGTGATTTCATAACGAAGACCCAGTACTTC.